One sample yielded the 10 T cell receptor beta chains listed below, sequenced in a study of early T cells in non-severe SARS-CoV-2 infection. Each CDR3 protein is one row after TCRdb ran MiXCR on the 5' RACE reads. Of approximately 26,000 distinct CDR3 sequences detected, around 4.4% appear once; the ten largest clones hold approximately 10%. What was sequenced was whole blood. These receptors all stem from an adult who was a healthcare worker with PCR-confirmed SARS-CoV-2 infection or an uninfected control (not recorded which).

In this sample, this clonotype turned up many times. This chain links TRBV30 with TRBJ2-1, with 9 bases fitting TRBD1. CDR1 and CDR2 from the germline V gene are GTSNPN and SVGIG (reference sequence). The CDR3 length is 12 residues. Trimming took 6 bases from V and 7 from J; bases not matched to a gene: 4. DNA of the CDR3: TGTGCCTGTGGACAGGGGAGTAATGAGCAGTTCTTC. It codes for CACGQGSNEQFF.

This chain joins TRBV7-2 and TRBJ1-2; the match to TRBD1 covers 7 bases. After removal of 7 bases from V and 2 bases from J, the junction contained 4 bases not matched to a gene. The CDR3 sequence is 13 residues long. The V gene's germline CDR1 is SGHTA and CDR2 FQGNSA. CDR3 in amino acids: CASTPDRNYGYTF. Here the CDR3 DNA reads TGTGCCAGCACCCCGGACAGGAACTATGGCTACACCTTC.

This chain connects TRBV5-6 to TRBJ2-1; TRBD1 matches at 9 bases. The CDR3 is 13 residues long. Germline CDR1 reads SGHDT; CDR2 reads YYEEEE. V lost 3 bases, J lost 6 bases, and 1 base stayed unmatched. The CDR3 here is CASSSDRGNEQFF. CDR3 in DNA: TGTGCCAGCAGCTCGGACAGGGGCAATGAGCAGTTCTTC.

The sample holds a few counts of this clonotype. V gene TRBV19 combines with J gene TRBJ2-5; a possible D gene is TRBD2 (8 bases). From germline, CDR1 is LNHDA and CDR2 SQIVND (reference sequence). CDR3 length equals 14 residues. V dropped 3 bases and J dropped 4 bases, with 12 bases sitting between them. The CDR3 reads CASSISGTAETQYF. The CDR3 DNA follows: TGTGCCAGTAGTATTAGCGGGACAGCAGAGACCCAGTACTTC.

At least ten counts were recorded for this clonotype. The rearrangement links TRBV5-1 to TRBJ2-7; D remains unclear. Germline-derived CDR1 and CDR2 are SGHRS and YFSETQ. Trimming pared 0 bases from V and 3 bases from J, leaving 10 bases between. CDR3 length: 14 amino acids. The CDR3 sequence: CASSLVPTNYEQYF. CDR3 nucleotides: TGCGCCAGCAGCTTGGTGCCCACAAACTACGAGCAGTACTTC.

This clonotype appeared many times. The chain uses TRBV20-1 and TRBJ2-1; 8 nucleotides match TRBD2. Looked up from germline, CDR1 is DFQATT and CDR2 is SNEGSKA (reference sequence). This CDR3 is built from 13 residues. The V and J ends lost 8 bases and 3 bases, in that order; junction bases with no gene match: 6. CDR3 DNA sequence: TGCAGTAACAAGCGGGGGTACTACAATGAGCAGTTCTTC. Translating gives CSNKRGYYNEQFF.

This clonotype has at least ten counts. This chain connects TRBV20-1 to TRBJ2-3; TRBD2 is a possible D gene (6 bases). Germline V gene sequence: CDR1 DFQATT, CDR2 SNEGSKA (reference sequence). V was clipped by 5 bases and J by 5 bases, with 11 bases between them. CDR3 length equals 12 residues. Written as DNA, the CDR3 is TGCAGTGCTCCCGGAGCGGGAGATACGCAGTATTTT. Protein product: CSAPGAGDTQYF.

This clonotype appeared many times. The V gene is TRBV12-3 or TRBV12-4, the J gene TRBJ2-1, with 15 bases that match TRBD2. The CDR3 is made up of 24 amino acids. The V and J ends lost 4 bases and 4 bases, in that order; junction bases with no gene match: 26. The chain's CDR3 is CASSSEGGLAGGGVPELEYNEQFF. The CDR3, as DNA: TGTGCCAGCAGTTCAGAGGGGGGACTAGCGGGAGGAGGAGTACCGGAATTGGAATACAATGAGCAGTTCTTC.

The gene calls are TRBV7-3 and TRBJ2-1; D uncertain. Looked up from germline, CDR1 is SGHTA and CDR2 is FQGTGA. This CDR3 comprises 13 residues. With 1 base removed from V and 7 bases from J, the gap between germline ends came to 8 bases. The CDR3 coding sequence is TGTGCCAGCAGCTTAAATGTGGGGAATGAGCAGTTCTTC. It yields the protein CASSLNVGNEQFF.

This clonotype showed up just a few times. CDR3 DNA: TGTGCCAGCAGCTTTCAGGCCTCAAATGAAAAACTGTTTTTT. This translates into CASSFQASNEKLFF. This chain connects TRBV7-2 to TRBJ1-4; D is ambiguous. The CDR3 totals 14 residues. The germline CDR1 and CDR2 sequences are SGHTA and FQGNSA. Trimming left V 3 bases short and J 5 bases short, with 10 bases between.